These 16 T cell receptor beta chains originate from one sample sequenced in a study of early T cells in non-severe SARS-CoV-2 infection. TCRdb passed the 5' RACE reads through MiXCR, listing each CDR3 protein once. The table shows some 30,000 distinct CDR3 sequences, with around 7% occurring only once. Sequenced sample: whole blood. The receptors originated from an adult who was a healthcare worker with PCR-confirmed SARS-CoV-2 infection or an uninfected control (not recorded which).

This clonotype was seen more than once but under ten times. The rearrangement uses TRBV28 and TRBJ1-4, with 9 bases matching TRBD1. Germline CDR1 MDHEN, CDR2 SYDVKM. This CDR3 region has 14 residues. V was pared by 6 bases and J by 6 bases, with 5 bases of the junction left unmatched. CDR3 in amino acids: CASRGGDRDEKLFF. CDR3 in DNA: TGTGCCAGCAGGGGCGGGGACAGGGATGAAAAACTGTTTTTT. The whole variable domain, remainder taken from reference TRBV28 and TRBJ1-4, is DVKVTQSSRYLVKRTGEKVFLECVQDMDHENMFWYRQDPGLGLRLIYFSYDVKMKEKGDIPEGYSVSREKKERFSLILESASTNQTSMYLCASRGGDRDEKLFFGSGTQLSVL.

This clonotype was picked up many times. This chain links TRBV7-6 with TRBJ1-1, with 9 bases lining up with TRBD1. The CDR3 has 16 amino acids. V shed 5 bases and J 5 bases; nucleotides not matched to a gene: 12. Germline V gene sequence: CDR1 SGHVS, CDR2 FNYEAQ. The CDR3: CASSLTNRGRSTEAFF. CDR3 bases: TGTGCCAGCAGCCTCACGAACAGGGGGCGGTCAACTGAAGCTTTCTTT.

This clonotype was seen repeatedly, ten times or more. The gene calls are TRBV7-9 and TRBJ2-1; the D is unclear. Germline assignment: CDR1 SEHNR and CDR2 FQNEAQ (reference sequence). V was clipped by 4 bases and J by 8 bases, with 18 bases between them. The CDR3 loop spans 15 amino acids. The CDR3 region is CASSSYGRSTDEQFF. For the CDR3, the DNA is TGTGCCAGCAGCTCATACGGTCGCTCAACCGATGAGCAGTTCTTC.

This clonotype was found many times. The V call is TRBV20-1, the J call TRBJ2-1, with 7 bases that match TRBD2. CDR1 DFQATT and CDR2 SNEGSKA come from the germline V gene (reference sequence). This CDR3 comprises 16 residues. Trimming removed 3 bases from V and 4 bases from J; junction bases left unmatched: 12. Here the CDR3 DNA reads TGCAGTGCTAGTAGCCGAGCGGGACGTAAATACAATGAGCAGTTCTTC. It codes for CSASSRAGRKYNEQFF.

By share of the sample, this clonotype is medium-sized. The chain combines TRBV13 with TRBJ2-7; 10 positions match TRBD2. The V gene's germline CDR1 is PRHDT and CDR2 FYEKMQ (reference sequence). J was trimmed by 4 bases and V by 2 bases; bases with no gene match: 8. The CDR3 is 16 amino acids. The CDR3 loop reads CASSLRLAGDKYEQYF. CDR3 DNA: TGTGCCAGCAGCTTACGCCTAGCGGGAGATAAGTACGAGCAGTACTTC.

This clonotype was counted at least ten times. The chain joins TRBV5-5 to TRBJ1-4, with TRBD1 matching 7 bases. V dropped 3 bases and J dropped 5; count of bases not matched to a gene: 13. This CDR3 has 17 amino acids. The germline V gene has CDR1 SGHKS and CDR2 YYEKEE (reference sequence). The CDR3 reads CASSSNRDSGRNEKLFF. CDR3 sequence (DNA): TGTGCCAGCAGCTCCAACCGGGACAGTGGACGGAATGAAAAACTGTTTTTT.

This clonotype was recorded at least ten times. The chain carries TRBV7-9 and TRBJ2-7; D might be TRBD1 or TRBD2, each matching 5 bases. The CDR3 length is 14 residues. Trimming cost V 3 bases and J 5 bases, with 14 bases left between them. Germline V gene lookup returns CDR1 SEHNR and CDR2 FQNEAQ (reference sequence). This chain's CDR3 is CASSLSPGTDEQYF. In nucleotides, the CDR3 is TGTGCCAGCAGCTTGTCTCCGGGGACGGACGAGCAGTACTTC. The full variable domain, rest sourced from reference TRBV7-9 and TRBJ2-7, is DTGVSQNPRHKITKRGQNVTFRCDPISEHNRLYWYRQTLGQGPEFLTYFQNEAQLEKSRLLSDRFSAERPKGSFSTLEIQRTEQGDSAMYLCASSLSPGTDEQYFGPGTRLTVT.

This clonotype was observed at least ten times. The J gene is TRBJ2-1, the V gene TRBV2; 8 bases map to TRBD2. Trimming took 11 bases from V and 5 from J; bases not matched to a gene: 11. The CDR3 is made up of 14 amino acids. Germline V gene sequence: CDR1 SNHLY, CDR2 FYNNEI. For the CDR3, the DNA is TGTGCCGGCAAGAGCGGGAGTAACCACAATGAGCAGTTCTTC. Its protein is CAGKSGSNHNEQFF.

This clonotype was detected many times. The chain joins TRBV20-1 to TRBJ2-1; D possibly corresponds to TRBD2 (6 bases). CDR3 length: 14 amino acids. Trimming took 2 bases from V and 5 from J, leaving 13 bases between them. CDR1 DFQATT and CDR2 SNEGSKA come from the germline V gene (reference sequence). CDR3 nucleotides: TGCAGTGCTAGATCCCCGGAGGGAAACAATGAGCAGTTCTTC. Translation: CSARSPEGNNEQFF.

This clonotype has more than one count but fewer than ten. This chain connects TRBV18 to TRBJ1-5; TRBD1 aligns across 8 bases. The CDR3 contains 17 residues. Germline V gene lookup returns CDR1 KGHSH and CDR2 LQKENI. The junction had 9 bases not matched to a gene; V was cut back by 3 bases and J by 2 bases. CDR3 nucleotide sequence: TGTGCCAGCTCACCCGTAGGACAGGGACATCGCAATCAGCCCCAGCATTTT. As protein: CASSPVGQGHRNQPQHF.

In its sample, this clonotype was seen many times. V is TRBV10-1 and J is TRBJ2-3; TRBD2 matches at 9 bases. The V segment lost 4 bases and the J segment 4 bases; nucleotides outside the gene matches: 3. There are 14 residues in the CDR3. The germline V gene has CDR1 WNHNN and CDR2 SYGVQD (reference sequence). CDR3 bases: TGCGCCAGCAGTGTAGCGGGAGCGGCAGATACGCAGTATTTT. It is translated as CASSVAGAADTQYF.

This clonotype has a count of ten or more. The chain has TRBV6-5 and TRBJ2-3; 7 nucleotides align to TRBD2. CDR3 length equals 15 residues. Germline CDR1 and CDR2: MNHEY and SVGAGI. V was clipped by 2 bases and J by 5 bases; unmatched bases: 7. CDR3: CASSYGRAMGDTQYF. The CDR3 coding sequence is TGTGCCAGCAGTTACGGGAGGGCCATGGGAGATACGCAGTATTTT.

This clonotype was recorded many times. This rearrangement joins TRBV28 to TRBJ1-5, with D maybe TRBD1 (6 bases). With 5 bases removed from V and 3 bases from J, the gap between germline ends came to 14 bases. Germline assignment: CDR1 MDHEN and CDR2 SYDVKM. The CDR3 contains 15 residues. The CDR3 spells CASSKGDRDNQPQHF. The CDR3 DNA reads as TGTGCCAGCAGTAAGGGGGATCGGGACAATCAGCCCCAGCATTTT.

This clonotype was seen ten or more times. This chain uses TRBV15 with TRBJ2-4; D perhaps matches TRBD2 (5 bases). Per germline, CDR1 LNHNV and CDR2 YYDKDF (reference sequence). This CDR3 comprises 14 residues. The V gene lost 2 bases and the J gene lost 12 bases, with 17 bases spanning the gap. The CDR3 loop is CATSRSSSGVGQYF. The CDR3, as DNA: TGTGCCACCAGCAGATCATCCTCCGGGGTTGGTCAGTACTTC.

In its sample, this clonotype was seen many times. This chain links TRBV7-3 with TRBJ2-1; D unclear. The ends were cut back, 6 bases at V and 1 base at J, with 7 bases in the middle. This CDR3 has 13 residues. Per germline, CDR1 SGHTA and CDR2 FQGTGA. The CDR3 sequence: CASSTVSYNEQFF. CDR3 nucleotide sequence: TGTGCCAGCAGTACAGTTTCCTACAATGAGCAGTTCTTC.

This clonotype was counted only a few times. This chain joins TRBV28 and TRBJ2-3; unclear D gene. The CDR3 sequence is 15 residues long. V lost 6 bases, J lost 0 bases, and 13 bases lay in between. Germline CDR1 and CDR2: MDHEN and SYDVKM. CDR3 nucleotide sequence: TGTGCCAGCAGCTATCGGATGGCTAGCACAGATACGCAGTATTTT. This sequence encodes CASSYRMASTDTQYF.